The sequence of this T cell receptor (beta chain) was determined in a study of T cell responses to AZD1222 COVID-19 vaccine. General observations from the study: At baseline, seropositivity was found in only 5 to 7 AZD1222 recipients. Repertoires were obtained solely post-peak T cell response. Clonal diversity was possibly underestimated, and the donors were mostly white British, with more females.

Pooled samples include second doses given at about 4 or 12 weeks. CDR1 SNHLY and CDR2 FYNNEI come from the germline V gene. The CDR3 loop spans 17 amino acids. Losses at the gene ends were 2 bases for V and 0 bases for J; bases not matched to a gene: 5. This table comes from immunoSEQ multiplex PCR, and its TCRdb copy is limited to in-frame clones, with some not included. The sample lists 180,000 or so clones; 90% to 95% were seen once. About this clone itself: Its target is unknown.

The chain couples TRBV2 to TRBJ2-4; TRBD1 matches at 9 bases. The sequence derives from an adult who received the AZD1222 COVID-19 vaccine. The source material was peripheral blood, sampled 28 days after the second AZD1222 dose. The CDR3 here is CASSEYRDRVAKNIQYF. CDR3 DNA sequence: TGTGCCAGCAGTGAATACAGGGACAGGGTAGCCAAAAACATTCAGTACTTC. Variable domain in full (rest from reference TRBV2 and TRBJ2-4): EPEVTQTPSHQVTQMGQEVILRCVPISNHLYFYWYRQILGQKVEFLVSFYNNEISEKSEIFDDQFSVERPDGSNFTLKIRSTKLEDSAMYFCASSEYRDRVAKNIQYFGAGTRLSVL.